The 2 T cell receptor beta chains listed next were all sequenced from one sample in a study of response to subunit inactivated influenza vaccine (dated by TCRdb to the late 2010s). Library creation used RT-PCR. TCRdb shows the sequencer as Illumina HiSeq 2500. The public reads were quality trimmed at Q25 with fastp and then assembled into clones with MiXCR by TCRdb, keeping productive beta chains. Rows merge per CDR3 protein into single entries with the most common DNA and genes. The sample table records 860,000 or so distinct CDR3 sequences; approximately 21% of these occur just once. More than 8.5% of the sample is held by the ten biggest clonotypes. The source was PBMCs from blood, collected roughly 5 days after vaccination. The origin of the receptors is a man aged 45-60 years who received an inactivated influenza vaccine. Donor details come from another sample of the same person, matched by shared clones.

Only a few counts were recorded for this clonotype. The genes are TRBV20-1 and TRBJ1-2, with a weak D call TRBD1 (5 bases). Germline CDR1 reads DFQATT; CDR2 reads SNEGSKA (reference sequence). V was trimmed by 7 bases and J by 3 bases, leaving 9 bases between them. This CDR3 is built from 11 residues. This chain's CDR3 is CSGGTDYGYTF. The DNA of the CDR3 is TGCAGTGGAGGGACCGACTATGGCTACACCTTC.

The chain couples TRBV6-1 to TRBJ2-5, with 7 bases identical to TRBD1. The CDR3 has 14 amino acids. Trimming cost V 6 bases and J 2 bases; bases outside gene matches: 6. From germline, CDR1 is MNHNS and CDR2 SASEGT. The CDR3 reads CASREWGQQETQYF. CDR3 bases: TGTGCCAGCAGGGAATGGGGACAGCAAGAGACCCAGTACTTC.